The present T cell receptor (beta chain) was sequenced within a study of blood T cell repertoires in COVID-19. Whole-study context: Samples came from the United States, Italy and Spain, spanning acute and convalescent COVID-19. The cDNA or gDNA used as material had been derived from T cells, B-cell-depleted T cells, or PBMCs.

The study recruited people aged about 18 to 89 years across around 23 US areas. Participants had their cohort set by participant-reported clinical history. Method: immunoSEQ multiplex PCR; TCRdb's copy keeps in-frame clones and lacks some. This table holds about 160,000 clones, over 70% found once. Germline values: CDR1 SGHTA, CDR2 FQGNSA. The V gene end was trimmed by 5 bases and the J gene end by 5 bases; junction bases not matched to a gene: 9. The CDR3 consists of 15 residues. This chain connects TRBV7-2 to TRBJ2-3; 8 bases align to TRBD2. The material sequenced was PBMCs or T cells enriched from blood (not recorded which). This clonotype was sampled from a woman aged 55 to 70 who had recovered from COVID-19. The CDR3 loop is CASSLSGVEGDTQYF. In DNA, the CDR3 is TGTGCCAGCAGCCTTAGCGGGGTGGAGGGAGATACGCAGTATTTT.